Listed below are T cell receptor beta chains from one sample, sequenced in a study of cytomegalovirus exposure and HLA in healthy donors. Assay used: immunoSEQ multiplex PCR; TCRdb lists only in-frame clones, some missing. The table records some 150,000 clones, approximately 80% of them present only once. The sample was PBMCs. The receptors shown here come from a woman in her forties or fifties in good health and CMV-seronegative. CDR3s include the opening cysteine and the closing phenylalanine or tryptophan. The D gene is left open where the match is weak. The size field is filled for only some rows; it gives once, few, many or a size class.

d_call j_call v_call clone_size cdr3_aa cdr3_nt
- TRBJ1-1 TRBV28 few CASSPRKLNTEAFF TGTGCCAGCAGTCCCAGGAAACTGAACACTGAAGCTTTCTTT
TRBD2 TRBJ2-7 TRBV7-2 - CASSSGTIPYEQYF TGTGCCAGCAGTAGCGGGACCATACCCTACGAGCAGTACTTC
- TRBJ1-1 TRBV2 - CASSGGGLGTEAFF TGTGCCAGCAGTGGCGGGGGGCTGGGGACTGAAGCTTTCTTT
TRBD1 TRBJ2-2 TRBV2 - CASSGQGFAGELFF TGTGCCAGCAGTGGACAGGGGTTTGCCGGGGAGCTGTTTTTT
TRBD1 TRBJ2-7 TRBV5-1 - CASSLQGYEQYF TGCGCCAGCAGCTTACAGGGGTACGAGCAGTACTTT
TRBD1 TRBJ2-7 TRBV28 - CASSAGQGLLLGPYEQYF TGTGCCAGCAGTGCGGGACAGGGATTGCTTTTGGGCCCCTACGAGCAGTACTTC
- TRBJ2-7 TRBV2 - CASSEFRGYEQYF TGTGCCAGCAGTGAATTCCGGGGCTACGAGCAGTACTTC
- TRBJ1-2 TRBV9 - CASSVDGAYAYGYTF TGTGCCAGCAGCGTAGATGGGGCCTACGCCTATGGCTACACCTTC
- TRBJ1-5 TRBV18 - CASSLHQEQPQHF TGTGCCAGCTCACTCCACCAGGAACAGCCCCAGCATTTT
TRBD1 TRBJ1-4 TRBV10-3 - CAISQTGGATNEKLFF TGTGCCATCAGTCAGACAGGGGGCGCAACTAATGAAAAACTGTTTTTT
TRBD2 TRBJ2-7 TRBV11-2 few CASSFPGGEQYF TGTGCCAGCAGCTTCCCGGGGGGCGAGCAGTACTTC
- TRBJ2-7 TRBV6-5 once CASSSPSRGHEQYF TGTGCCAGCAGTTCCCCGAGCAGGGGCCACGAGCAGTACTTC
TRBD1 TRBJ2-1 TRBV27 - CASSRTGGSYNEQFF TGTGCCAGCAGCCGGACAGGGGGCTCCTACAATGAGCAGTTCTTC
TRBD1 TRBJ1-3 TRBV5-1 - CASSATGDSGNTIYF TGCGCCAGCAGCGCGACAGGGGACTCTGGAAACACCATATATTTT
TRBD2 TRBJ2-1 TRBV7-2 - CASSTGGASGWNEQFF TGTGCCAGCAGCACGGGGGGGGCTAGCGGGTGGAATGAGCAGTTCTTC
- TRBJ1-2 TRBV2 - CASSWTVGGYTF TGTGCCAGCAGCTGGACAGTCGGTGGCTACACCTTC
- TRBJ2-2 TRBV5-1 - CASSVVGLNTGGLFF TGCGCCAGCAGCGTGGTGGGACTTAACACCGGGGGGCTGTTTTTT
TRBD2 TRBJ2-2 TRBV15 - CATSRGLGSGRDDTGELFF TGTGCCACCAGCAGAGGCTTGGGGAGCGGGAGGGACGACACCGGGGAGCTGTTTTTT
TRBD1 TRBJ1-1 TRBV6-6 - CASSYGDREAFF TGTGCCAGCAGTTACGGGGACAGGGAAGCTTTCTTT
- TRBJ1-2 TRBV12-5 - CASGQAGTPNYGYTF TGTGCTAGTGGCCAGGCCGGGACACCGAACTATGGCTACACCTTC
- TRBJ1-3 TRBV6-6 - CASRKGGSGNTIYF TGTGCCAGCAGGAAGGGAGGGTCGGGAAACACCATATATTTT
TRBD1 TRBJ2-5 TRBV11-2 - CASSLGQGNLKTQYF TGTGCCAGCAGCTTGGGACAGGGGAACTTGAAGACCCAGTACTTC
- TRBJ2-7 TRBV2 - CASTALGGEQYF TGTGCCAGCACTGCATTAGGGGGTGAGCAGTACTTC
TRBD1 TRBJ2-7 TRBV7-9 - CASSSTGYEQYF TGTGCCAGCAGCTCGACAGGGTACGAGCAGTACTTC
- TRBJ2-3 TRBV10-1 - CASKKGTASFPTSTDTQYF TGCGCCAGCAAGAAAGGGACTGCCTCTTTTCCTACTAGCACAGATACGCAGTATTTT